These T cell receptor beta chains were read from a single sample in a study of cytomegalovirus exposure and HLA in healthy donors. Using immunoSEQ multiplex PCR, the repertoire was profiled, and TCRdb retains in-frame clones only, with some absent. In the table there are some 180,000 clones, 75% to 85% of which are singletons. The specimen sequenced was PBMCs. The receptor set was obtained from a woman in her sixties in good health and CMV-seropositive. CDR3s include the opening cysteine and the closing phenylalanine or tryptophan. A D gene is named only where the DNA matches it firmly. Clone size is not always given. Where it is, it says once, few, many or a class for expanded clones.

D	V	J	size	length	DNA	CDR3
-	TRBV5-1	TRBJ1-4	-	13	TGCGCCAGCAGCAGTTTACAGGATGGAAAACTGTTTTTT	CASSSLQDGKLFF
-	TRBV4-2	TRBJ1-5	many	15	TGTGCCAGCAGCCCTCGGGGGGGATTGGATCAGCCCCAGCATTTT	CASSPRGGLDQPQHF
TRBD2	TRBV5-1	TRBJ2-1	-	17	TGCGCCAGCAGCGTAGGGGGAGGACTAGCGGGAAACTATGAGCAGTTCTTC	CASSVGGGLAGNYEQFF
TRBD2	TRBV5-1	TRBJ2-5	-	14	TGCGCCAGCAGGGGGCTAGCGGGGGAAGAGACCCAGTACTTC	CASRGLAGEETQYF
TRBD1	TRBV5-4	TRBJ1-3	few	14	TGTGCCAGCAGCCCGGGACAGGCTGGAAACACCATATATTTT	CASSPGQAGNTIYF
TRBD2	TRBV7-2	TRBJ2-7	-	15	TGTGCCAGCAGCTCCTTTAGCGGGAGGGCCTACGAGCAGTACTTC	CASSSFSGRAYEQYF
-	TRBV5-6	TRBJ1-5	-	13	TGTGCCAGCAGCTACACAGGGAGTCAGCCCCAGCATTTT	CASSYTGSQPQHF
-	TRBV6-5	TRBJ2-7	few	15	TGTGCCAGCAGTTACACCGGACAGAGCTCCTACGAGCAGTACTTC	CASSYTGQSSYEQYF
-	TRBV6-1	TRBJ1-6	-	15	TGTGCCAGCAGTGAACGTAGGGGTGGAAATTCACCCCTCCACTTT	CASSERRGGNSPLHF
TRBD2	TRBV9	TRBJ2-1	-	15	TGTGCCAGCAGCATAAGCGGGGGGGCCGTCAATGAGCAGTTCTTC	CASSISGGAVNEQFF
TRBD1	TRBV4-3	TRBJ2-2	-	14	TGCGCCAGCAGCCAAGCCGAGAGGGGGCTGGAGCTGTTTTTT	CASSQAERGLELFF
TRBD2	TRBV25-1	TRBJ2-1	once	13	TGTGCCAGCAGGGGGACTAGCGTTCGTGAGCAGTTCTTC	CASRGTSVREQFF
TRBD2	TRBV7-2	TRBJ2-5	once	18	TGTGCCAGCAGCTTAGTCGTTCTAGCGGGGGGCCTGAGTGAGACCCAGTACTTC	CASSLVVLAGGLSETQYF
TRBD2	TRBV28	TRBJ2-7	-	15	TGTGCCAGCAGTTCTGGGACTAGCGGGAGTTACGAGCAGTACTTC	CASSSGTSGSYEQYF
-	TRBV14	TRBJ2-1	once	14	TGTGCCAGCAGCCAAGATTTACGAGGGAATGAGCAGTTCTTC	CASSQDLRGNEQFF
TRBD1	TRBV7-8	TRBJ1-2	-	15	TGTGCCAGCAGCTACCAGAGGACAGGGGGGCATGGCTACACCTTC	CASSYQRTGGHGYTF
-	TRBV7-9	TRBJ2-7	-	15	TGTGCCAGCAGCCCGGCCAAGGGGCCCTTCCACGAGCAGTACTTC	CASSPAKGPFHEQYF
TRBD2	TRBV28	TRBJ2-2	-	15	TGTGCCAGCAGTCCCCCCCGGGGGGACACCGGGGAGCTGTTTTTT	CASSPPRGDTGELFF
-	TRBV7-3	TRBJ1-1	once	16	TGTGCCAGCAGCTTAAAAGGGGCAAGGGGTGGGACTGAAGCTTTCTTT	CASSLKGARGGTEAFF
-	TRBV5-8	TRBJ2-4	-	15	TGTGCCAGCAGCTTGGGAGTGACATCTGGAAACAGTCAGTACTTC	CASSLGVTSGNSQYF
-	TRBV6-4	TRBJ1-1	-	13	TGTGCCAGCAGCACTCTCCAGGGAACTGAAGCTTTCTTT	CASSTLQGTEAFF
TRBD2	TRBV9	TRBJ2-1	-	17	TGTGCCAGCAGCGCTCCGGGACTAGCGGGGGGAACTATTGAGCAGTTCTTC	CASSAPGLAGGTIEQFF
-	TRBV6-6	TRBJ1-6	-	15	TGTGCCAGCAGCCAACTAGGCTCCTATAATTCACCCCTCCACTTT	CASSQLGSYNSPLHF
TRBD1	TRBV7-6	TRBJ1-6	-	15	TGTGCCAGCAGCTTAACAGGGGGTGGTAATTCACCCCTCCACTTT	CASSLTGGGNSPLHF
-	TRBV5-4	TRBJ2-7	-	14	TGTGCCAGCAGCGAGAGGGGGGGAGTCTACGAGCAGTACTTC	CASSERGGVYEQYF
TRBD2	TRBV19	TRBJ2-7	-	13	TGTGCCAGTAGTTTCGGACTAGCGGGGGAACAGTACTTC	CASSFGLAGEQYF
-	TRBV28	TRBJ2-2	few	15	TGTGCCAGCAGTTTTAGCGGACCCCACACCGGGGAGCTGTTTTTT	CASSFSGPHTGELFF
-	TRBV7-9	TRBJ1-6	-	13	TGTGCCAGCAGTGGGGGGGGGAATTCACCCCTCCACTTT	CASSGGGNSPLHF
-	TRBV4-3	TRBJ2-5	-	14	TGCGCCAGCAGCCAAGAAAAGGGGCGGGAGACCCAGTACTTC	CASSQEKGRETQYF
-	TRBV5-1	TRBJ1-1	-	13	TGCGCCAGCAGCCTCAGTGTGAACACTGAAGCTTTCTTT	CASSLSVNTEAFF
TRBD1	TRBV29-1	TRBJ2-1	-	14	TGCAGCGTAGCTCCGGGACAGGGATTCGATGAGCAGTTCTTC	CSVAPGQGFDEQFF
-	TRBV29-1	TRBJ2-5	-	12	TGCAGCGTTGGTCCTAACCAAGAGACCCAGTACTTC	CSVGPNQETQYF
TRBD2	TRBV9	TRBJ2-1	-	15	TGTGCCAGCAGCGTAGAAGGCCTAGCGGGTAATGAGCAGTTCTTC	CASSVEGLAGNEQFF
TRBD2	TRBV28	TRBJ2-1	-	15	TGTGCCAGCAGTTCTAGCGGGAGGGCCTTCAATGAGCAGTTCTTC	CASSSSGRAFNEQFF
-	TRBV27	TRBJ1-1	-	14	TGTGCCAGCAGTTTACGGCCCTCCAATAGCGAAGCTTTCTTT	CASSLRPSNSEAFF
TRBD1	TRBV28	TRBJ2-4	-	16	TGTGCCAGCAGTCAACCGGGACAGGGAGCCAAAAACAGTCAGTACTTC	CASSQPGQGAKNSQYF
-	TRBV7-2	TRBJ2-2	-	14	TGTGCCAGCAGCTTAGTCGGGGGCACCGGGGAGCTGTTTTTT	CASSLVGGTGELFF
TRBD1	TRBV5-1	TRBJ2-2	-	15	TGCGCCAGCATCCCTCCACAGGGGGGCCCCGGGGAGCTGTTTTTT	CASIPPQGGPGELFF
-	TRBV18	TRBJ1-5	-	14	TGTGCCAGCTCATCCAGGAATTTGAATCAGCCCCAGCATTTT	CASSSRNLNQPQHF
-	TRBV19	TRBJ1-1	-	17	TGTGCCAGTAGTATACCCATTCACAGAAGGTCCAACACTGAAGCTTTCTTT	CASSIPIHRRSNTEAFF
TRBD1	TRBV28	TRBJ1-5	-	16	TGTGCCAGCAGTTTAAATGACAGGGTTTCCGATCAGCCCCAGCATTTT	CASSLNDRVSDQPQHF
TRBD2	TRBV6-1	TRBJ2-7	-	15	TGTGCCAGCACCCGGAAGCGGGGCCTCTCCTACGAGCAGTACTTC	CASTRKRGLSYEQYF
-	TRBV27	TRBJ2-7	-	15	TGTGCCAGCAGTTCCGCCCGCCTCCCCCCCTACGAGCAGTACTTC	CASSSARLPPYEQYF
TRBD2	TRBV7-8	TRBJ2-1	-	17	TGTGCCAGCAGCTCCCGGGGAGCGGGGGCTTCCTACAATGAGCAGTTCTTC	CASSSRGAGASYNEQFF
-	TRBV5-6	TRBJ1-3	-	15	TGTGCCAGCAGCCGGGGGTTCGTCTCTGGAAACACCATATATTTT	CASSRGFVSGNTIYF
TRBD1	TRBV19	TRBJ2-2	-	16	TGTGCCAGTAGTAGATGGACAGGGATAGGCACCGGGGAGCTGTTTTTT	CASSRWTGIGTGELFF
TRBD1	TRBV27	TRBJ2-7	-	16	TGTGCCAGCAGTCCCGATACCGGGACAGGACCCTACGAGCAGTACTTC	CASSPDTGTGPYEQYF
-	TRBV6-1	TRBJ1-1	-	12	TGTGCCAGCAGGTATCAGGAAACTGAAGCTTTCTTT	CASRYQETEAFF
-	TRBV7-2	TRBJ1-6	-	18	TGTGCCAGCAGCTTAGCACGGGGGAAGAGCTCCTATAATTCACCCCTCCACTTT	CASSLARGKSSYNSPLHF
-	TRBV13	TRBJ2-1	-	14	TGTGCCAGCAGCTCTGGAAACAGCAACGATGAGCAGTTCTTC	CASSSGNSNDEQFF
TRBD1	TRBV27	TRBJ2-7	few	15	TGTGCCAGCAGTTCCCCTCGGACAGGGTCCAACGAGCAGTACTTC	CASSSPRTGSNEQYF
TRBD1	TRBV7-9	TRBJ1-4	-	14	TGTGCCAGCAGCGCGGGACAGGGGGGCGAAAAACTGTTTTTT	CASSAGQGGEKLFF
-	TRBV7-9	TRBJ2-6	-	13	TGTGCCAGCAGCCGCTCTGGGGCCAACGGCCTGACTTTC	CASSRSGANGLTF
TRBD1	TRBV4-2	TRBJ1-4	few	18	TGTGCCAGCAGCCAACCGACAGGGGGCTATGCAACTAATGAAAAACTGTTTTTT	CASSQPTGGYATNEKLFF
-	TRBV30	TRBJ2-5	-	15	TGTGCCTGGAGCCCACAAGGAGGAGGGGAGGAGACCCAGTACTTC	CAWSPQGGGEETQYF
-	TRBV28	TRBJ1-2	-	14	TGTGCCAGCAGTGGACAGCCAGAAGCTTATGGCTACACCTTC	CASSGQPEAYGYTF
-	TRBV28	TRBJ1-3	-	13	TGTGCCAGCAGTTTATCAACTGGAAACACCATATATTTT	CASSLSTGNTIYF
TRBD2	TRBV19	TRBJ2-1	-	15	TGTGCCAGTAGCCATACTAGCGGGAGTTTCGATGAGCAGTTCTTC	CASSHTSGSFDEQFF
TRBD1	TRBV19	TRBJ1-1	few	14	TGTGCCAGTAGTGACCGGGACAGCCTGTCGGAGGCTTTCTTT	CASSDRDSLSEAFF
-	TRBV11-3	TRBJ1-6	-	14	TGTGCCAGCAGCCGGACAGCTAATAATTCACCCCTCCACTTT	CASSRTANNSPLHF